These 27 T cell receptor beta chains were all obtained from the same sample, sequenced in a study of blood T cell repertoires in COVID-19. Produced via immunoSEQ multiplex PCR; TCRdb's table is partial and in-frame only. There are about 320,000 clones in the sample; roughly nine tenths occur only once, and roughly 6.5% lies in the top ten. The material sequenced was peripheral blood. The receptor source for this set is a man between 18 and 29 years old who had recovered from COVID-19.

The V gene is TRBV6-5, the J gene TRBJ1-1; no clear D gene. This CDR3 contains 16 residues. In germline, CDR1 is MNHEY, CDR2 SVGAGI. Trimming removed 0 bases at V and 3 bases at J, with 14 bases between. The CDR3 here is CASSYSSRAGDTEAFF. The DNA of the CDR3 is TGTGCCAGCAGTTACTCGAGTCGCGCGGGCGACACTGAAGCTTTCTTT.

This chain uses TRBV14 with TRBJ1-2, with D uncertain. Trimming took 1 base from V and 3 from J, leaving 9 bases between them. Germline V gives CDR1 SGHDN, CDR2 FVKESK. This CDR3 contains 14 residues. CDR3 nucleotide sequence: TGTGCCAGCAGCCAAGTGGAGGGAGACTATGGCTACACCTTC. Translating gives CASSQVEGDYGYTF.

The chain links TRBV3-1 (or the pseudogene TRBV3-2) to TRBJ1-6; D is possibly TRBD1 (6 bases). This CDR3 has 14 residues. V gave up 3 bases and J gave up 8 bases, with 11 bases separating them. Germline CDR1 reads LGHDT; CDR2 reads YNNKEL (reference sequence). CDR3 DNA: TGTGCCAGCAGCCAGCGGGGGCTGCATTCACCCCTCCACTTT. Translation: CASSQRGLHSPLHF.

The CDR3 sequence is CASSYWGTGPDGYTF. In DNA form, the CDR3 reads TGTGCCAGCAGTTACTGGGGGACAGGTCCCGATGGCTACACCTTC. The chain links TRBV6-2 or TRBV6-3 to TRBJ1-2; 8 bases align to TRBD1. Germline CDR1 and CDR2: MNHEY and SVGEGT. This CDR3 spans 15 amino acids. V lost 1 base, J lost 6 bases, and 7 bases stayed unmatched.

This clone occurred a few times. Because the CDR3's place on the DNA is in doubt, the DNA is left out and the CDR3 is given as listed by TCRdb. The chain is built from TRBV10-3 and TRBJ1-3; the table's TRBD1 call for D was not verified on the DNA. From germline, CDR1 is ENHRY and CDR2 SYGVKD. The CDR3 adds up to 16 amino acids, both ends counted. CDR3 protein: CASSSGHGNSGNTIYF.

The J gene is TRBJ2-5, the V gene TRBV4-1; no clear D gene. This CDR3 contains 14 residues. Germline V gene sequence: CDR1 MGHRA, CDR2 YSYEKL. V lost 3 bases and J 2 bases, leaving 10 bases between the germline ends. The CDR3: CASSQANVQETQYF. Written as DNA, the CDR3 is TGCGCCAGCAGCCAGGCCAACGTTCAAGAGACCCAGTACTTC.

The J gene is TRBJ1-6, the V gene TRBV11-2; D is uncertain. Trimming removed 6 bases from V and 7 bases from J, with 16 bases in between. Germline lookup yields CDR1 SGHAT and CDR2 FQNNGV. The CDR3 covers 15 residues. CDR3 nucleotides: TGTGCCAGCAGGTTGCCGGGGAGTGGGAATTCACCCCTCCACTTT. Its protein is CASRLPGSGNSPLHF.

The chain joins TRBV7-3 to TRBJ2-3, with 8 nucleotides matching TRBD2. V shed 5 bases, J shed 4 bases, and the junction held 2 bases outside the gene matches. CDR1 SGHTA and CDR2 FQGTGA come from the germline V gene. There are 13 residues in the CDR3. The CDR3 nucleotides are TGTGCCAGCAGCCCGGGGGGGGCAGATACGCAGTATTTT. Translation gives CASSPGGADTQYF.

The gene calls are TRBV4-2 and TRBJ2-1, with 7 nucleotides matching TRBD1. The germline CDR1 and CDR2 sequences are LGHNA and YNFKEQ. The CDR3 consists of 16 residues. Trimming at V came to 0 bases and at J to 4 bases, leaving 6 bases not matched to a gene. CDR3 loop: CASSQDNRDSYNEQFF. The CDR3 bases are TGTGCCAGCAGCCAAGATAACCGGGACAGTTACAATGAGCAGTTCTTC.

V and J are TRBV2 and TRBJ2-4, with TRBD2 as a possible D gene (6 bases). The CDR3 totals 14 residues. Trimming took off 8 bases at V and 3 bases at J, with 14 bases between the two ends. CDR1 is SNHLY, CDR2 FYNNEI, per germline. The CDR3 DNA follows: TGTGCCAGCGGGACTGGGGCGGTCAAAAACATTCAGTACTTC. This codes for CASGTGAVKNIQYF.

A single count supports this clone. The J gene is TRBJ1-2, the V gene TRBV7-2; TRBD1 agrees at 8 bases. There are 15 residues in the CDR3. V was clipped by 2 bases and J by 0 bases; unmatched bases: 2. Germline V gene sequence: CDR1 SGHTA, CDR2 FQGNSA. In DNA form, the CDR3 reads TGTGCCAGCAGCTTAACAGGGGGAGCTAACTATGGCTACACCTTC. Encoded protein: CASSLTGGANYGYTF.

This clone was detected only once. J is TRBJ1-1 and V is TRBV4-1; D may be TRBD1 (6 bases). CDR3 length equals 13 residues. Germline CDR1 MGHRA, CDR2 YSYEKL. Trimming took off 4 bases at V and 1 base at J, with 7 bases between the two ends. CDR3 loop: CASSRQENTEAFF. The CDR3 bases are TGCGCCAGCAGCCGACAGGAGAACACTGAAGCTTTCTTT.

This sequence joins TRBV18 and TRBJ1-1; D gene uncertain. Germline V gene data show CDR1 as KGHSH and CDR2 as LQKENI. The V and J ends lost 1 base and 4 bases respectively, with 16 bases between them. CDR3 length: 16 amino acids. The CDR3: CASSPQSTSRGTEAFF. As DNA, the CDR3 is TGTGCCAGCTCACCACAGAGTACGTCTCGGGGCACTGAAGCTTTCTTT.

The J gene is TRBJ2-1, the V gene TRBV25-1; tentatively, D is TRBD2 (5 bases). Trimming stripped 0 bases from V and 0 bases from J, with 12 bases between. The CDR3 extends over 17 amino acids. Germline CDR1 and CDR2: MGHDK and SYGVNS. The CDR3 DNA follows: TGTGCCAGCAGTGAATATGACTACACCAGCTCCTACAATGAGCAGTTCTTC. As protein: CASSEYDYTSSYNEQFF.

This chain joins TRBV10-1 and TRBJ2-3, with TRBD2 matching over 8 bases. With V trimmed by 6 bases and J by 6 bases, 8 bases remained unmatched. Germline CDR1 is WNHNN and CDR2 is SYGVQD (reference sequence). The CDR3 totals 14 residues. The CDR3 DNA reads as TGCGCCAGCAGCCCCGGGACTAGTGTGGATACGCAGTATTTT. Amino acid sequence: CASSPGTSVDTQYF.

V is TRBV6-5 and J is TRBJ1-2, with TRBD1 identical over 8 bases. Germline CDR1 and CDR2: MNHEY and SVGAGI. V lost 6 bases and J lost 8; bases outside the gene matches: 2. This CDR3 is 11 amino acids long. CDR3 nucleotides: TGTGCCAGCAGACAGGGGGGAGGCTACACCTTC. Translated, it gives CASRQGGGYTF.

The rearrangement uses TRBV6-1 and TRBJ2-6; D might be TRBD1 (6 bases). V lost 4 bases and J lost 0, with 16 bases in between. Germline CDR1 reads MNHNS; CDR2 reads SASEGT. The CDR3 extends over 18 amino acids. This CDR3 is CASSGIIQGFSGANVLTF. The CDR3 bases are TGTGCCAGCAGTGGAATCATACAGGGTTTCTCTGGGGCCAACGTCCTGACTTTC.

Concerning this clone itself: This sample includes further DNA sequences coding for the same CDR3. V is TRBV29-1 and J is TRBJ1-1, with 7 bases lining up with TRBD1. After removal of 4 bases from V and 2 bases from J, the junction contained 4 bases not matched to a gene. Germline assignment: CDR1 SQVTM and CDR2 ANQGSEA. There are 13 residues in the CDR3. The CDR3: CSVGGQLNTEAFF. In nucleotides, the CDR3 is TGCAGCGTTGGGGGACAGCTAAACACTGAAGCTTTCTTT.

V and J are TRBV2 and TRBJ1-2, with D perhaps TRBD1 (6 bases). The germline CDR1 and CDR2 sequences are SNHLY and FYNNEI. The CDR3 contains 14 residues. The V gene lost 4 bases and the J gene lost 6 bases, with 15 bases spanning the gap. CDR3 sequence reads: CASSGFRRGDGYTF. DNA of the CDR3: TGTGCCAGCAGTGGCTTTCGCAGGGGCGATGGCTACACCTTC. The full variable domain, its missing parts supplied by reference TRBV2 and TRBJ1-2, is EPEVTQTPSHQVTQMGQEVILRCVPISNHLYFYWYRQILGQKVEFLVSFYNNEISEKSEIFDDQFSVERPDGSNFTLKIRSTKLEDSAMYFCASSGFRRGDGYTFGSGTRLTVV.

The V and J genes are TRBV9 and TRBJ2-7; TRBD1 agrees at 8 bases. V gave up 4 bases and J gave up 3 bases; unmatched junction bases: 9. CDR3 length: 15 residues. CDR1 and CDR2 from the germline V gene are SGDLS and YYNGEE. The CDR3, as DNA: TGTGCCAGCAGCAAAACTGTCGGGACAGGCTACGAGCAGTACTTC. Translation: CASSKTVGTGYEQYF.

This sequence joins TRBV7-3 and TRBJ1-1; the match to TRBD1 covers 7 bases. The V and J ends lost 4 bases and 1 base, in that order; junction bases with no gene match: 3. Looked up from germline, CDR1 is SGHTA and CDR2 is FQGTGA. The CDR3 contains 14 residues. CDR3 residues: CASSSGTANTEAFF. In nucleotides, the CDR3 is TGTGCCAGCAGCTCAGGGACAGCGAACACTGAAGCTTTCTTT.

The CDR3 sequence is CATSRDMAGGLTGELFF. CDR3 bases: TGTGCCACCAGCAGAGATATGGCGGGAGGGCTCACCGGGGAGCTGTTTTTT. The V gene is TRBV15, the J gene TRBJ2-2; 9 nucleotides align to TRBD2. The CDR3 contains 17 residues. Germline assignment: CDR1 LNHNV and CDR2 YYDKDF (reference sequence). The V segment lost 0 bases and the J segment 4 bases; nucleotides outside the gene matches: 6. The entire variable domain, with the rest obtained from reference TRBV15 and TRBJ2-2, is as follows: DAMVIQNPRYQVTQFGKPVTLSCSQTLNHNVMYWYQQKSSQAPKLLFHYYDKDFNNEADTPDNFQSRRPNTSFCFLDIRSPGLGDTAMYLCATSRDMAGGLTGELFFGEGSRLTVL.

The chain recombines TRBV5-4 with TRBJ2-1, with 11 bases that match TRBD2. The germline gives CDR1 SGHNT, CDR2 YYREEE (reference sequence). This CDR3 is built from 18 residues. V was clipped by 4 bases and J by 0 bases; unmatched bases: 9. This CDR3 reads CASSPGGTSGYSYNEQFF. The CDR3 bases are TGTGCCAGCAGCCCGGGAGGGACTAGCGGCTACTCCTACAATGAGCAGTTCTTC. Drawing the rest from reference TRBV5-4 and TRBJ2-1, the complete variable domain is ETGVTQSPTHLIKTRGQQVTLRCSSQSGHNTVSWYQQALGQGPQFIFQYYREEENGRGNFPPRFSGLQFPNYSSELNVNALELDDSALYLCASSPGGTSGYSYNEQFFGPGTRLTVL.

The genes are TRBV7-9 and TRBJ1-4, with 10 bases that match TRBD1. Germline CDR1 reads SEHNR; CDR2 reads FQNEAQ (reference sequence). Trimming at V came to 6 bases and at J to 7 bases, leaving 5 bases not matched to a gene. CDR3 length: 14 amino acids. The CDR3 DNA is TGTGCCAGCAGGGGGACAGGGGCCAGTGAAAAACTGTTTTTT. As protein: CASRGTGASEKLFF. Full variable domain (outside the CDR3, taken from reference TRBV7-9 and TRBJ1-4): DTGVSQNPRHKITKRGQNVTFRCDPISEHNRLYWYRQTLGQGPEFLTYFQNEAQLEKSRLLSDRFSAERPKGSFSTLEIQRTEQGDSAMYLCASRGTGASEKLFFGSGTQLSVL.

The chain employs TRBV19 and TRBJ1-1; D remains unclear. In germline, CDR1 is LNHDA, CDR2 SQIVND (reference sequence). The CDR3 totals 15 residues. With 3 bases removed from V and 1 base from J, the gap between germline ends came to 12 bases. CDR3 sequence reads: CASSIQTGANTEAFF. CDR3 bases: TGTGCCAGTAGTATCCAGACCGGAGCGAACACTGAAGCTTTCTTT.

The chain recombines TRBV12-5 with TRBJ2-1, with a weak D call TRBD2 (5 bases). Trimming removed 2 bases at V and 8 bases at J, with 10 bases between. Germline V gives CDR1 LGHNT, CDR2 FRNRAP. The CDR3 is made up of 13 amino acids. CDR3: CASGLPNGDEQFF. The DNA of the CDR3 is TGTGCTAGTGGTTTGCCTAACGGGGATGAGCAGTTCTTC.

This clone was seen more than once but under ten times. The chain has TRBV3-1 (or the pseudogene TRBV3-2) and TRBJ2-3; 12 bases fit TRBD1. The CDR3 covers 16 residues. The J segment lost 6 bases and the V segment lost 4 bases, leaving 8 bases of the junction unmatched. Germline V gives CDR1 LGHDT, CDR2 YNNKEL (reference sequence). The CDR3 loop reads CASSLPGTGGSDTQYF. The CDR3, as DNA: TGTGCCAGCAGCCTCCCGGGGACAGGGGGCTCGGATACGCAGTATTTT.